The 22 T cell receptor beta chains reported below all come from one sample, sequenced in a study of control samples from healthy donors and cancer patients. Sequenced by immunoSEQ multiplex PCR; TCRdb stores in-frame clones only, minus some. The sample has about 110,000 clones, approximately 82% seen once. The sequencing sample was made of blood. The receptor source for this set is a man aged 18-30 years in good health.

In this sample, this clone turned up once. J is TRBJ2-3 and V is TRBV24-1; tentatively, D is TRBD1 or TRBD2 (5 bases each). The CDR3 is made up of 19 amino acids. The V gene's germline CDR1 is KGHDR and CDR2 SFDVKD. Trimming left V 2 bases short and J 3 bases short, with 23 bases between. CDR3 region: CATSDYRSGLNTKTDTQYF. Written as DNA, the CDR3 is TGTGCCACCAGTGATTATCGGTCGGGGCTGAACACTAAAACAGATACGCAGTATTTT.

The chain links TRBV6-2 or TRBV6-3 to TRBJ2-3; D not resolved. The germline gives CDR1 MNHEY, CDR2 SVGEGT. The CDR3 loop spans 13 amino acids. Trimming took 5 bases from V and 4 from J, leaving 10 bases between them. The CDR3 sequence: CASSAREADTQYF. The CDR3 region has the DNA TGTGCCAGCAGTGCCAGAGAAGCAGATACGCAGTATTTT.

J is TRBJ1-4 and V is TRBV24-1; 8 nucleotides align to TRBD1. The CDR3 has 15 residues. CDR1 is KGHDR, CDR2 SFDVKD, per germline. The trim removed 5 bases at V and 8 bases at J, leaving 9 bases unmatched. CDR3 coding DNA: TGTGCCACCAGTGTGAAGACAGGGGAAGGCGAAAAACTGTTTTTT. Amino acids: CATSVKTGEGEKLFF.

A word on this clone: In the same sample, other DNA sequences code for this CDR3. The chain links TRBV2 to TRBJ2-3, with D possibly TRBD1 on 5 matching bases. Germline V gene data show CDR1 as SNHLY and CDR2 as FYNNEI. The CDR3 extends over 13 amino acids. Trimming cost V 6 bases and J 1 base, with 8 bases left between them. CDR3: CASSLQGTDTQYF. The DNA of the CDR3 is TGTGCCAGCAGCTTACAGGGCACAGATACGCAGTATTTT. The entire variable domain, with the rest obtained from reference TRBV2 and TRBJ2-3, is as follows: EPEVTQTPSHQVTQMGQEVILRCVPISNHLYFYWYRQILGQKVEFLVSFYNNEISEKSEIFDDQFSVERPDGSNFTLKIRSTKLEDSAMYFCASSLQGTDTQYFGPGTRLTVL.

This chain uses TRBV18 with TRBJ2-5; 12 nucleotides match TRBD2. Per the germline V gene, CDR1 is KGHSH and CDR2 is LQKENI. The CDR3 spans 15 residues. The J segment lost 4 bases and the V segment lost 3 bases, leaving 3 bases of the junction unmatched. CDR3 nucleotides: TGTGCCAGCTCACCGGTACTAGCGGGGGGAGAGACCCAGTACTTC. Residues: CASSPVLAGGETQYF. Using reference TRBV18 and TRBJ2-5 for the parts outside the CDR3, the full variable domain is NAGVMQNPRHLVRRRGQEARLRCSPMKGHSHVYWYRQLPEEGLKFMVYLQKENIIDESGMPKERFSAEFPKEGPSILRIQQVVRGDSAAYFCASSPVLAGGETQYFGPGTRLLVL.

This clone showed up just once. The rearrangement links TRBV27 to TRBJ2-1, with D possibly called TRBD1 or TRBD2 (6 bases each). The germline CDR1 and CDR2 sequences are MNHEY and SMNVEV (reference sequence). The V end was cut by 4 bases, the J end by 7 bases, with 23 bases between. CDR3 length: 17 amino acids. The CDR3 region has the DNA TGTGCCAGCAGTTCAGGCCCCCCCAGGGGTGGGACTAATGAGCAGTTCTTC. As protein: CASSSGPPRGGTNEQFF.

The V gene is TRBV4-1, the J gene TRBJ1-1; TRBD1 matches at 10 bases. Germline CDR1 is MGHRA and CDR2 is YSYEKL. This CDR3 contains 15 residues. V dropped 3 bases and J dropped 4; count of bases not matched to a gene: 5. The CDR3: CASSHIRQGATEAFF. The CDR3 region has the DNA TGCGCCAGCAGCCATATTCGACAGGGGGCCACTGAAGCTTTCTTT.

The chain joins TRBV9 to TRBJ2-3; 9 bases align to TRBD1. CDR3 length: 16 amino acids. Looked up from germline, CDR1 is SGDLS and CDR2 is YYNGEE. V lost 3 bases and J lost 0; bases outside the gene matches: 5. CDR3 sequence reads: CASSAGQGDSTDTQYF. CDR3 nucleotides: TGTGCCAGCAGCGCGGGACAGGGCGATAGCACAGATACGCAGTATTTT.

The rearrangement joins TRBV28 to TRBJ1-1; 9 bases align to TRBD1. The V and J ends lost 2 bases and 9 bases, in that order; junction bases with no gene match: 4. This CDR3 has 13 amino acids. The germline V gene encodes CDR1 MDHEN and CDR2 SYDVKM. DNA of the CDR3: TGTGCCAGCAGTTTAACCTACAGGGGGCAAGCTTTCTTT. Its protein is CASSLTYRGQAFF.

The CDR3 bases are TGTGCCAGTAGCCTTTATCCGGGACAGGGGGTGCGTCAGTACTTC. It is translated as CASSLYPGQGVRQYF. The chain links TRBV19 to TRBJ2-7; TRBD1 matches 11 bases. The junction had 14 bases not matched to a gene; V was cut back by 6 bases and J by 10 bases. This CDR3 comprises 15 residues. Germline CDR1 is LNHDA and CDR2 is SQIVND (reference sequence).

This clone was found a few times. The genes are TRBV7-8 and TRBJ2-7; D may be TRBD1 (6 bases). V lost 2 bases and J 2 bases, leaving 10 bases between the germline ends. Germline-derived CDR1 and CDR2 are SGHVS and FQNEAQ. CDR3 length: 14 residues. In nucleotides, the CDR3 is TGTGCCAGCAGCTTATCGACAGGAGCCTACGAGCAGTACTTC. Translation: CASSLSTGAYEQYF.

The chain uses TRBV6-2 or TRBV6-3 and TRBJ2-2, with 8 bases matching TRBD1. The CDR3 has 15 amino acids. The trim removed 5 bases at V and 0 bases at J, leaving 2 bases unmatched. Germline assignment: CDR1 MNHEY and CDR2 SVGEGT. CDR3 DNA sequence: TGTGCCAGCAGTAAACAGGGGGCGAACACCGGGGAGCTGTTTTTT. Encoded protein: CASSKQGANTGELFF.

CDR3 in DNA: TGCGCCAGCAGCTCACCGGGACACCAATCTGGGGCCAACGTCCTGACTTTC. This translates into CASSSPGHQSGANVLTF. The J gene is TRBJ2-6, the V gene TRBV5-1; D possibly corresponds to TRBD1 (6 bases). The CDR3 is 17 amino acids. Germline CDR1 reads SGHRS; CDR2 reads YFSETQ. Trimming stripped 3 bases from V and 1 base from J, with 14 bases between.

The V and J genes are TRBV2 and TRBJ2-5; 13 bases align to TRBD2. Germline V gene lookup returns CDR1 SNHLY and CDR2 FYNNEI. This CDR3 contains 15 residues. V lost 6 bases to trimming and J lost 5 bases; unmatched junction nucleotides: 6. The CDR3 nucleotides read TGTGCCAGCAGGGGGACTAGCGGGGAGGGTGAGACCCAGTACTTC. It codes for CASRGTSGEGETQYF.

This clone was detected a few times. This rearrangement joins TRBV30 to TRBJ2-2; 7 bases fit TRBD1. V gave up 5 bases and J gave up 3 bases; unmatched junction bases: 9. There are 15 residues in the CDR3. CDR1 and CDR2 from the germline V gene are GTSNPN and SVGIG (reference sequence). The CDR3 nucleotides are TGTGCCTGGTCTAGGAGACAGGGTGACACCGGGGAGCTGTTTTTT. This gives the protein CAWSRRQGDTGELFF.

This clone was seen once. V gene TRBV5-8 combines with J gene TRBJ2-3, with a tentative D call TRBD1 (6 bases). With 3 bases removed from V and 0 bases from J, the gap between germline ends came to 11 bases. The CDR3 runs 15 residues. Germline CDR1 reads SGHTS; CDR2 reads YDEGEE. CDR3 loop: CASSSGTPSTDTQYF. CDR3 sequence (DNA): TGTGCCAGCAGCTCTGGGACACCGAGCACAGATACGCAGTATTTT.

The chain links TRBV19 to TRBJ2-1; D possibly corresponds to TRBD2 (5 bases). The CDR3 length is 15 residues. Trimming removed 3 bases from V and 2 bases from J, with 11 bases in between. CDR1 and CDR2 from the germline V gene are LNHDA and SQIVND (reference sequence). CDR3 amino acids: CASSINSATYNEQFF. Written as DNA, the CDR3 is TGTGCCAGTAGTATCAATAGCGCAACCTACAATGAGCAGTTCTTC.

The J gene is TRBJ1-6, the V gene TRBV18; 7 bases fit TRBD1. Unmatched junction bases numbered 8, after V lost 3 bases and J lost 6 bases. The CDR3 covers 16 residues. Per germline, CDR1 KGHSH and CDR2 LQKENI. As DNA, the CDR3 is TGTGCCAGCTCACCGAGTCAGGGGGGAAGTAATTCACCCCTCCACTTT. It specifies CASSPSQGGSNSPLHF.

The J gene is TRBJ1-1, the V gene TRBV2; TRBD1 might be the D (5 bases). V shed 2 bases and J shed 7 bases, with 11 bases lying between them. This CDR3 has 13 residues. The germline V gene has CDR1 SNHLY and CDR2 FYNNEI. CDR3 coding DNA: TGTGCCAGCAGTGAACAGGGCGCGGGTGAAGCTTTCTTT. Translated: CASSEQGAGEAFF.

V is TRBV6-5 and J is TRBJ2-2; 8 positions agree with TRBD1. The CDR3 has 14 amino acids. CDR1 is MNHEY and CDR2 is SVGAGI in the germline V gene. The J segment lost 4 bases and the V segment lost 7 bases, leaving 5 bases of the junction unmatched. The DNA of the CDR3 is TGTGCCAGCATGCAGGGGGCGCGCACCGGGGAGCTGTTTTTT. It encodes CASMQGARTGELFF.

J is TRBJ1-6 and V is TRBV30; TRBD1 might be the D (6 bases). The ends were cut back, 1 base at V and 7 bases at J, with 17 bases in the middle. CDR3 size: 16 residues. In germline, CDR1 is GTSNPN, CDR2 SVGIG (reference sequence). The CDR3 sequence is CAWSERETGWNSPLHF. The CDR3 region has the DNA TGTGCCTGGAGTGAAAGGGAGACAGGCTGGAATTCACCCCTCCACTTT.

This clone was detected once. The chain links TRBV28 to TRBJ2-5, with TRBD2 matching over 8 bases. Germline loops: CDR1 MDHEN, CDR2 SYDVKM. The CDR3 length is 15 residues. V shed 5 bases and J 2 bases; nucleotides not matched to a gene: 7. The CDR3 nucleotides read TGTGCCAGCAGTCCCCCCGGGACTAGACAAGAGACCCAGTACTTC. This encodes CASSPPGTRQETQYF.